A selection of T cell receptor beta chains follows, all from one sample in a study of cytomegalovirus exposure and HLA in healthy donors. The table came from immunoSEQ multiplex PCR; TCRdb's copy has only in-frame clones and leaves some out. The profile shows 140,000 to 150,000 clones, approximately 80% of them singletons. The source material was PBMCs. These receptors were collected from a woman between 40 and 55 years old in good health and CMV-seronegative. Each CDR3 is given with its conserved first and last residue. The D gene is left open where the match is weak. The listing skips clone size in some rows; elsewhere it reads once, few, many or a size class.

D gene,clone size,J gene,CDR3 length,V gene,CDR3 DNA,CDR3 protein
.,.,TRBJ2-5,14,TRBV27,TGTGCCAGCAGCACGAACAGGGGAGGAGAGACCCAGTACTTC,CASSTNRGGETQYF
.,.,TRBJ1-5,14,TRBV5-4,TGTGCCAGCAGCTTTAGGGGTAGCAATCAGCCCCAGCATTTT,CASSFRGSNQPQHF
.,once,TRBJ2-1,15,TRBV6-4,TGTGCCAGCAGTGACGGGTCAGGGGCGGGCGATGAGCAGTTCTTC,CASSDGSGAGDEQFF
TRBD2,few,TRBJ2-7,18,TRBV28,TGTGCCAGCAGTTCTAGCGGGGGCCCTGCTTCCCTCGGTTACGAGCAGTACTTC,CASSSSGGPASLGYEQYF
.,few,TRBJ2-7,14,TRBV5-6,TGTGCCAGCAGCCAGGGACTCCTGACCTACGAGCAGTACTTC,CASSQGLLTYEQYF
.,.,TRBJ1-4,21,TRBV10-1,TGCGCCAGCAGTGAGTGTTCGATTTCGGATAAAGGAGGCAGAGGTAATGAAAAACTGTTTTTT,CASSECSISDKGGRGNEKLFF
TRBD1,.,TRBJ2-5,15,TRBV6-5,TGTGCCAGCAGTCCACCAACAGGGGACGGGGAGACCCAGTACTTC,CASSPPTGDGETQYF
.,few,TRBJ1-1,15,TRBV5-1,TGCGCCAGCAGCTTGGACGGGGGAGGGAACACTGAAGCTTTCTTT,CASSLDGGGNTEAFF
TRBD2,once,TRBJ2-3,15,TRBV5-1,TGCGCCAGCAGCTTTGGGGCTAGCGGGGGGGATACGCAGTATTTT,CASSFGASGGDTQYF
.,.,TRBJ2-7,13,TRBV7-9,TGTTCCAGCAGCTCACAGGGAAAGAGGGAGCAGTACTTC,CSSSSQGKREQYF
TRBD2,.,TRBJ2-3,15,TRBV6-1,TGTGCCAGCAGTGCTGGACTAGCGGGGGTAGATACGCAGTATTTT,CASSAGLAGVDTQYF
.,.,TRBJ1-1,13,TRBV7-9,TGTGCCAGCAGCGTTAACGGGAACACTGAAGCTTTCTTT,CASSVNGNTEAFF
.,.,TRBJ1-4,15,TRBV4-1,TGCGCCAGCAGCCAACTGGACAGCTGGAATGAAAAACTGTTTTTT,CASSQLDSWNEKLFF
.,.,TRBJ2-1,16,TRBV4-1,TGCGCCAGCAGCCAACTCGGGGAGTGGAACTACAATGAGCAGTTCTTC,CASSQLGEWNYNEQFF
.,.,TRBJ2-1,12,TRBV5-6,TGTGCCAGCAGCCAACAGGATGATGAGCAGTTCTTC,CASSQQDDEQFF
TRBD1,.,TRBJ1-2,15,TRBV4-2,TGTGCCAGCAGCCAAGGACAGGGCCACATCTATGGCTACACCTTC,CASSQGQGHIYGYTF
TRBD1,.,TRBJ1-1,14,TRBV6-6,TGTGCCAGCAATTACTACAGGGGGAACACTGAAGCTTTCTTT,CASNYYRGNTEAFF
TRBD2,.,TRBJ2-7,13,TRBV11-3,TGTGCCAGCAGCTTAGCGGGGGGGTTCGAGCAGTACTTC,CASSLAGGFEQYF
.,.,TRBJ2-2,15,TRBV5-1,TGCGCCAGCAGTCGGGGGAACCTAGACACCGGGGAGCTGTTTTTT,CASSRGNLDTGELFF
TRBD1,.,TRBJ1-2,12,TRBV28,TGTGCCAGCAGGTCAGGGGGGTATGGCTACACCTTC,CASRSGGYGYTF
.,.,TRBJ2-3,12,TRBV7-9,TGTGCCAGCAGCAAGAGCGCAGATACGCAGTATTTT,CASSKSADTQYF
.,.,TRBJ2-1,16,TRBV7-2,TGTGCCACCCCGGTGGGACTTAGGAGCTCCTACAATGAGCAGTTCTTC,CATPVGLRSSYNEQFF
.,.,TRBJ2-7,15,TRBV5-1,TGCGCCAGCAGTTTGGTTTGGGGGGAATCCTACGAGCAGTACTTC,CASSLVWGESYEQYF
.,.,TRBJ1-4,15,TRBV19,TGTGCCAGTAGTGCCCCGGCGTGGAGAAATGAAAAACTGTTTTTT,CASSAPAWRNEKLFF
.,.,TRBJ2-1,14,TRBV6-6,TGTGCCAGCAGTTACGACAGGAAAGGGAATGAGCAGTTCTTC,CASSYDRKGNEQFF
.,.,TRBJ2-3,16,TRBV2,TGTGCCAGCAGTGAAGCAGCGGCGGGTGGGAGGGATACGCAGTATTTT,CASSEAAAGGRDTQYF
TRBD1,.,TRBJ1-5,14,TRBV19,TGTGCCAGTACTGCACAGGGGTCAAATCAGCCCCAGCATTTT,CASTAQGSNQPQHF
TRBD1,.,TRBJ1-1,15,TRBV10-3,TGTGCCATCAGTGATAACAGGGGGCCTGGGACTGAAGCTTTCTTT,CAISDNRGPGTEAFF
.,few,TRBJ1-2,15,TRBV6-5,TGTGCCAGCAGTCCCGACGCAGGCAGAATGGATGGCTACACCTTC,CASSPDAGRMDGYTF